This T cell receptor (beta chain) originates from a study of blood T cell repertoires in COVID-19. Germline V gene sequence: CDR1 MNHNY, CDR2 SVGAGI (reference sequence). Trimming stripped 8 bases from V and 4 bases from J, with 8 bases between. The CDR3 length is 12 residues. Source study methods: For nucleated cells, counts were estimated from reference gene primer amplification. Repertoires were generated with immunoSEQ multiplex PCR, while TCRdb's copy carries only in-frame clones and drops some. Clone size and the V and J calls come from that table; the DNA yielded D and trimming. The sample records some 260,000 clones, 88% being singletons.

The chain employs TRBV6-6 and TRBJ2-2; D gene unclear. The receptor was derived from a woman aged 40 to 50 who had recovered from COVID-19. The sequenced sample consisted of peripheral blood. CDR3 region: CASRLFTGELFF. The CDR3 bases are TGTGCCAGCCGACTTTTCACCGGGGAGCTGTTTTTT.